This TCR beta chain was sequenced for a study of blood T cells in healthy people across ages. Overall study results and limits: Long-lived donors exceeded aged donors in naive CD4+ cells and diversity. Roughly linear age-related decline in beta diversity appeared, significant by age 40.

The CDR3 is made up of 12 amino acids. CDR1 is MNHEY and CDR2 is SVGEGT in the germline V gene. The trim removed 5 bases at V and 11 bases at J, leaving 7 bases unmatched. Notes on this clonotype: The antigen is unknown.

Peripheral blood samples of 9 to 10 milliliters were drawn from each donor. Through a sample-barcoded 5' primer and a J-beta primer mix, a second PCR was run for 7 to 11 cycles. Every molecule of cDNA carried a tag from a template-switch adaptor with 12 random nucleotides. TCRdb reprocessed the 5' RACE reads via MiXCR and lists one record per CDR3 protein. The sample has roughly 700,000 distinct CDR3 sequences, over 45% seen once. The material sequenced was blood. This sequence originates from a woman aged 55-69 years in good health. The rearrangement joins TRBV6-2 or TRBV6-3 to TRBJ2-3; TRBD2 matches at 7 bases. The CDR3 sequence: CASSHGGSEQYF. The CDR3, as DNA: TGTGCCAGCAGTCACGGCGGGAGTGAGCAGTATTTT.